A single TCR beta chain is shown here with its context. What it recognizes is unknown. CDR1 and CDR2 (germline): KGHSH, LQKENI. V gave up 3 bases and J gave up 3 bases, with 12 bases separating them. The length of the CDR3 is 14 residues. TCRdb's table, derived via immunoSEQ multiplex PCR, lists solely in-frame clones and lacks some. The sample has 55,000 to 80,000 clones; roughly 94% are singletons. This record comes from a study of cytomegalovirus exposure and HLA in healthy donors. Study-level findings and limits: Most observed TCR sequences were rare, whereas some public TCRs were detected in many donors.

This chain links TRBV18 with TRBJ2-7; tentatively, D is TRBD2 (6 bases). This TCR derives from a man in his late teens or twenties in good health and CMV-seropositive. Sequenced material: PBMCs. DNA of the CDR3: TGTGCCAGCTCACCGCCGGGACTGAGCTACGAGCAGTACTTC. Its protein product is CASSPPGLSYEQYF.